These 6 T cell receptor beta chains share one sample of origin, sequenced in a study of blood T cell repertoires in COVID-19. Produced via immunoSEQ multiplex PCR; TCRdb's table is partial and in-frame only. The sample lists fewer than 400,000 clones; around 87% were seen once. Sample: PBMCs or T cells enriched from blood (not recorded which). The receptors come from a woman aged 50 to 60 who had recovered from COVID-19.

This chain links TRBV5-1 with TRBJ1-3, with no clear D. Trimming left V 3 bases short and J 0 bases short, with 13 bases between. The CDR3 contains 16 residues. CDR1 and CDR2 from the germline V gene are SGHRS and YFSETQ. CDR3 nucleotides: TGCGCCAGCAGCTCCACCCTACTGAGCTCTGGAAACACCATATATTTT. This sequence encodes CASSSTLLSSGNTIYF.

The V gene is TRBV19, the J gene TRBJ1-1; TRBD1 aligns across 7 bases. The CDR3 spans 14 residues. Germline CDR1 reads LNHDA; CDR2 reads SQIVND (reference sequence). The J segment lost 8 bases and the V segment lost 4 bases, leaving 10 bases of the junction unmatched. For the CDR3, the DNA is TGTGCCAGTAGTACCGGACAGGCCTCAATGGAAGCTTTCTTT. This encodes CASSTGQASMEAFF.

The chain joins TRBV30 to TRBJ2-5; 10 bases map to TRBD2. The CDR3 is 14 amino acids. J lost 9 bases, V lost 4 bases, and 11 bases had no gene match. Germline V gene lookup returns CDR1 GTSNPN and CDR2 SVGIG (reference sequence). CDR3 amino acids: CAWKAGGSGAAQYF. The CDR3 DNA follows: TGTGCCTGGAAAGCGGGGGGGTCCGGGGCGGCCCAGTACTTC.

In this sample, this clone turned up a few times. V usage is TRBV5-6 and J usage is TRBJ1-1; D may be TRBD1 (5 bases). CDR1 SGHDT and CDR2 YYEEEE come from the germline V gene. The CDR3 is 16 amino acids. Deletions cut 4 bases from V and 3 bases from J, with 19 bases between. This CDR3 is CASSGGTTWGDTEAFF. The CDR3, as DNA: TGTGCCAGCAGCGGAGGAACGACCTGGGGGGACACTGAAGCTTTCTTT.

V usage is TRBV25-1 and J usage is TRBJ2-5, with 10 bases fitting TRBD2. Germline trimming cut 9 bases from V and 4 bases from J; bases unmatched to any gene: 8. Germline-derived CDR1 and CDR2 are MGHDK and SYGVNS. CDR3 length: 14 residues. The CDR3 DNA is TGTGCCAGTGCGGAGCGGGGGGGCCCAGAGACCCAGTACTTC. Its translation is CASAERGGPETQYF.

CDR3 sequence: CASSDQGGGTQYF. The CDR3 coding sequence is TGTGCCAGCAGTGATCAAGGGGGTGGGACCCAGTACTTC. The chain carries TRBV2 and TRBJ2-5, with D perhaps TRBD1 (6 bases). With 3 bases removed from V and 7 bases from J, the gap between germline ends came to 12 bases. This CDR3 is built from 13 residues. The V gene's germline CDR1 is SNHLY and CDR2 FYNNEI.